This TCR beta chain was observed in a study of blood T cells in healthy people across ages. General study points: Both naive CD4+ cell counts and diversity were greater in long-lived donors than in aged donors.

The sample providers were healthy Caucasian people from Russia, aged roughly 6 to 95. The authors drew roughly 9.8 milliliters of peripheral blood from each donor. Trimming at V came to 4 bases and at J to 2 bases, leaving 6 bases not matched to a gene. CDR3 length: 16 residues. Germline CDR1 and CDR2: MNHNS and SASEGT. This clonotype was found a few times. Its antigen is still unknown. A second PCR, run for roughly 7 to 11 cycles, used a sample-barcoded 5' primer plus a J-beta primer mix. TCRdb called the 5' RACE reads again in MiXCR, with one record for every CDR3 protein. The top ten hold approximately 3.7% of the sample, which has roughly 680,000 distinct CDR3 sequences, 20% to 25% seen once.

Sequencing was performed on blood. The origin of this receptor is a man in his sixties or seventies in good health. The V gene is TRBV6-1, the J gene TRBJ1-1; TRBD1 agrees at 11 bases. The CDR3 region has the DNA TGTGCCAGCAGTGGAGGACAGGGGGCGGGAAACACTGAAGCTTTCTTT. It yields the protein CASSGGQGAGNTEAFF.